This T cell receptor (beta chain) derives from a study of siplizumab effects on memory and regulatory T cells. The overall study: Investigators ran mixed lymphocyte reactions in pairs, testing siplizumab at about 1 ug/mL against no drug. Notes on the study in general: Proliferating Tregs in siplizumab cultures were never verified as suppressive. Sequences below about 10^-5 frequency were poorly captured, and few alloreactive clones mapped to unstimulated subsets.

Per individual sample, approximately 100,000 TCR templates were assayed. The table came from immunoSEQ multiplex PCR; TCRdb's copy has only in-frame clones and leaves some out. This table holds 9,500 to 11,000 clones, more than 45% found once. In regard to this clone: Its specificity is unknown.

Cocultured for over five days at 37°C were the mixed lymphocyte reaction cells. V was pared by 0 bases and J by 3 bases, with 13 bases between. Germline CDR1 is SGHRS and CDR2 is YFSETQ. This CDR3 contains 16 residues. Material: CFSE-low (dividing) CD4+ T cells sorted from an allogeneic mixed lymphocyte reaction. The rearrangement uses TRBV5-1 and TRBJ1-3; possible D gene TRBD1, 5 bases. The receptor was derived from a human donor in good health; the cells came from an allogeneic mixed lymphocyte reaction. CDR3 residues: CASSLEGLGGGNTIYF. The CDR3 DNA reads TGCGCCAGCAGCTTGGAGGGTCTCGGGGGTGGAAACACCATATATTTT.